Below, one TCR beta chain is given with its context. Its antigen remains unknown. The data originate from a study of OX40 agonist ivuxolimab in advanced cancers. This CDR3 is built from 12 residues. With 4 bases removed from V and 7 bases from J, the gap between germline ends came to 8 bases. Germline CDR1 SEHNR, CDR2 FQNEAQ (reference sequence). Produced via immunoSEQ multiplex PCR; TCRdb's table is partial and in-frame only. The sample has about 36,000 clones, about 88% seen once. Study observations and caveats: Among the nonresponders, some also had low normalized T-cell clonal expansion. CD4+ and CD8+ blood T cells expanded clonally by week 6 at 0.1 to 3.0 mg/kg.

The chain carries TRBV7-9 and TRBJ1-5; no clear D gene. The receptor was isolated from an adult with an advanced solid tumor such as melanoma, head and neck, liver or kidney cancer. Sequences were derived from CD4+ or CD8+ T cells sorted from blood, sampled in a trial of the OX40 agonist ivuxolimab. The CDR3: CASSSNTQPQHF. The CDR3 DNA sequence: TGTGCCAGCAGCTCTAACACCCAGCCCCAGCATTTT.